The rows below give T cell receptor beta chains drawn from one sample of a study of OX40 agonist ivuxolimab in advanced cancers. Produced via immunoSEQ multiplex PCR; TCRdb's table is partial and in-frame only. The sample lists over 45,000 clones; roughly 92% were seen once. This specimen consisted of CD4+ or CD8+ T cells sorted from blood, obtained in a trial of the OX40 agonist ivuxolimab. Receptors originate from an adult with an advanced solid tumor such as melanoma, head and neck, liver or kidney cancer. The CDR3 runs from the conserved cysteine through the conserved F or W. A D gene is named only where the DNA matches it firmly. Part of the rows lack a size; the others show once, few, many or a class for expanded clones.

v_call,j_call,d_call,clone_size,cdr3_aa,cdr3_nt
TRBV6-5,TRBJ1-4,NA,NA,CASTPTTGYEKLFF,TGTGCCAGCACCCCAACCACAGGTTATGAAAAACTGTTTTTT
TRBV6-1,TRBJ2-3,TRBD1,NA,CASSGSGTGTRLDTQYF,TGTGCCAGCAGTGGATCCGGGACAGGGACCAGGTTGGATACGCAGTATTTT
TRBV7-6,TRBJ2-7,TRBD1,NA,CASSLGDSLIYEQYF,TGTGCCAGCAGCTTAGGGGACAGCTTAATTTACGAGCAGTACTTC
TRBV11-3,TRBJ2-1,TRBD2,NA,CASSLEAGGNEQFF,TGTGCCAGCAGCTTAGAGGCGGGGGGGAATGAGCAGTTCTTC
TRBV19,TRBJ1-5,NA,NA,CASSIDREVGNQPQHF,TGTGCCAGTAGTATAGACAGGGAGGTTGGCAATCAGCCCCAGCATTTT
TRBV6-6,TRBJ1-1,NA,few,CASTYSGTEAFF,TGTGCCAGCACTTACTCCGGAACTGAAGCTTTCTTT
TRBV4-1,TRBJ1-4,TRBD1,medium-sized,CASSLRADRTNEKLFF,TGCGCCAGCAGCCTCCGGGCGGACAGGACTAATGAAAAACTGTTTTTT
TRBV4-3,TRBJ2-5,NA,NA,CASSQDLAGWETQYF,TGCGCCAGCAGCCAAGATTTGGCAGGGTGGGAGACCCAGTACTTC
TRBV13,TRBJ2-7,NA,NA,CASSSRRTGRGEQYF,TGTGCCAGCAGCTCGAGACGGACAGGGAGGGGCGAGCAGTACTTC
TRBV7-8,TRBJ1-2,NA,NA,CASTLSDRPGGYGYTF,TGTGCCAGCACGTTAAGCGATCGTCCGGGAGGCTATGGCTACACCTTC
TRBV19,TRBJ1-5,NA,NA,CASSTLYSGASNQPQHF,TGTGCCAGTAGTACTCTCTACTCAGGGGCTAGCAATCAGCCCCAGCATTTT
TRBV4-3,TRBJ2-3,NA,once,CASSQALGLSMGPVADTQYF,TGCGCCAGCAGCCAAGCCCTAGGGCTCTCGATGGGCCCTGTCGCAGATACGCAGTATTTT
TRBV11-2,TRBJ2-2,NA,few,CASSLTPGELFF,TGTGCCAGCAGCTTAACTCCCGGGGAGCTGTTTTTT